This T cell receptor (beta chain) was observed in a study of regulatory T cells in long-lasting Graves disease. Notes on the study in general: Persistent Graves' patients possessed reduced TCR diversity relative to recently diagnosed ones.

This CDR3 comprises 15 residues. Germline assignment: CDR1 SNHLY and CDR2 FYNNEI. Trimming took 2 bases from V and 0 from J, leaving 10 bases between them. This clonotype was picked up many times. Its antigen is still unknown. With iRepertoire HTBI primers and Arm-PCR of CDR3 regions, TCR beta libraries were built. TCRdb called the multiplex PCR reads again in MiXCR, with one record for every CDR3 protein. The data show fewer than 400,000 distinct CDR3 sequences, roughly 20% seen once. Time point specified: persistent/refractory GD, antithyroid drugs over 5 years with positive TRAb. With RNA extracted from PBMCs as input, the TCR library was made. Patients hailed from an endocrinology department in Xi'an, China. Roughly 9 milliliters of peripheral blood went into EDTA tubes.

The chain uses TRBV2 and TRBJ1-1; D is perhaps TRBD1 (5 bases). The sequence derives from a female donor with Graves disease. Sequencing used peripheral blood mononuclear cells (PBMCs), obtained when the disease was refractory, from a patient treated with antithyroid drugs. The CDR3 is CASSEWLDMNTEAFF. The CDR3 region has the DNA TGTGCCAGCAGTGAATGGTTGGACATGAACACTGAAGCTTTCTTT.